One and the same sample provided the 16 T cell receptor beta chains below, sequenced in a study of tumor-infiltrating lymphocytes in primary liver carcinoma. From approximately 550 ng of total RNA, TCR beta-specific cDNA was reverse-transcribed using a constant-region primer. Libraries covering TCR beta were generated through three nested multiplex PCR rounds (using a slightly modified ARM-PCR). The opening two PCR rounds, about 11 cycles each, paired TRBV1-TRBV30 forward primers with a C-beta reverse primer. TCRdb independently ran MiXCR on the multiplex PCR reads; one entry per CDR3 protein. The table lists roughly 55,000 distinct CDR3 sequences, over 65% of them singletons. DNA and RNA were both co-extracted from around 20-30 mg of bulk tissue that had not been sorted. Sequences were obtained from liver tumor tissue from sampling region 2. The subset is: tumor region T2, inferior pole. The receptors originated from a man aged 35-49 years with primary liver carcinoma and hepatitis B virus infection.

Comment on this clonotype: A read error is possible here, since a much larger clone lies one base away. V gene TRBV6-1 combines with J gene TRBJ2-2; D unclear. The CDR3 is 13 amino acids. The V gene's germline CDR1 is MNHNS and CDR2 SASEGT. Trimming cost V 5 bases and J 4 bases, with 8 bases left between them. CDR3: CASSLVFTGELFF. CDR3 nucleotide sequence: TGTGCCAGCAGTCTGGTTTTCACCGGGGAGCTGTTTTTT.

There are many counts of this clonotype. At one end, the junction sequence differs from germline, possibly due to a read error. This chain joins TRBV4-1 and TRBJ2-1; 7 bases fit TRBD1. Germline CDR1 is MGHRA and CDR2 is YSYEKL. The CDR3 extends over 16 amino acids. Here the CDR3 reads CASSQEAATGYNEQFF. CDR3 nucleotides: TGCGCCAGCAGCCAAGAGGCCGCGACAGGGTACAATGAACAGTTCTTC.

The chain recombines TRBV5-1 with TRBJ2-3; D possibly matches TRBD1 or TRBD2 (5 bases each). The V end lost 8 bases, the J end lost 6 bases, and 16 bases lay between the germline ends. CDR1 is SGHRS, CDR2 YFSETQ, per germline. The CDR3 contains 13 residues. This chain's CDR3 is CASGGAGPDTQYF. The DNA for the CDR3 is TGCGCCAGTGGAGGCGCAGGGCCTGATACGCAGTATTTT.

This clonotype was seen only a few times. Given a much more abundant clone one base away, this may be a read error. The chain is built from TRBV28 and TRBJ1-4; TRBD1 might be the D (6 bases). Germline CDR1 MDHEN, CDR2 SYDVKM. Trimming took off 5 bases at V and 0 bases at J, with 13 bases between the two ends. This CDR3 is 16 amino acids long. CDR3 in amino acids: CASSMDRTATNEKLFF. CDR3 DNA: TGTGCCAGCAGTATGGACAGAACCGCAACTAATGAAAAACTGTTTTTT.

This clonotype was seen only a few times. A read error may be the cause here, since a much bigger clone is one base away. Here the CDR3 reads CTSSSGREQYF. The DNA of the CDR3 is TGTACCAGCAGTTCGGGTCGCGAGCAGTACTTC. V gene TRBV6-5 combines with J gene TRBJ2-7; D is unresolved. The length of the CDR3 is 11 residues. Germline CDR1 reads MNHEY; CDR2 reads SVGAGI.

Points on this clonotype: The CDR3 ends on some other residue instead of the conserved phenylalanine or tryptophan, so this is likely a read error. In DNA form, the CDR3 reads TGTGCCGGCAGCTTAACAGCAGGGGACTCGGGGGAGACCCAGTACTAC. It specifies CAGSLTAGDSGETQYY. The chain joins TRBV11-2 to TRBJ2-5; D could derive from TRBD1 or TRBD2 (6 bases each). Germline-derived CDR1 and CDR2 are SGHAT and FQNNGV. The CDR3 sequence is 16 residues long.

Concerning this clonotype itself: An end of the junction does not agree with germline; a read error may underlie this. The chain couples TRBV6-1 to TRBJ2-3; tentative D call: TRBD2 (6 bases). CDR1 MNHNS and CDR2 SASEGT come from the germline V gene. The CDR3 covers 17 residues. In DNA, the CDR3 is TGTGCCAGCAGTAACCGACCCGTCACGGGAGCGACAGATTCGCAGTATTTT. It is translated as CASSNRPVTGATDSQYF.

The count of this clonotype is one. A junction boundary mismatches the germline segment, possibly from a read error. V usage is TRBV10-3 and J usage is TRBJ2-7, with 9 nucleotides matching TRBD1. The CDR3 consists of 15 residues. Germline V gene data show CDR1 as ENHRY and CDR2 as SYGVKD. In DNA form, the CDR3 reads TGTGTCACCGCACCTAACAGGGGGCCGTCCTACGAGCAATACTTC. It yields the protein CVTAPNRGPSYEQYF.

This chain uses TRBV11-2 with TRBJ2-5; perhaps TRBD2 as D (6 bases). This CDR3 is 16 amino acids long. V was shortened by 5 bases and J by 7 bases, with 23 bases between the two germline ends. Germline V gene sequence: CDR1 SGHAT, CDR2 FQNNGV. The CDR3 loop reads CASSQTPDGGKGTQYF. The CDR3, as DNA: TGTGCCAGCAGCCAAACTCCTGATGGAGGGAAAGGGACCCAGTACTTC.

V usage is TRBV11-2 and J usage is TRBJ2-1, with D possibly matching TRBD1 (6 bases). CDR3 length equals 14 residues. Germline V lookup: CDR1 SGHAT, CDR2 FQNNGV. Trimming stripped 7 bases from V and 6 bases from J, with 16 bases between. The CDR3 is CASTLWGQVNEQFF. CDR3 coding DNA: TGTGCCAGCACCCTGTGGGGGCAGGTCAATGAGCAGTTCTTC.

As regards this clonotype: A single base separates this from a much larger clone, so it may be a read error. The rearrangement joins TRBV29-1 to TRBJ2-3; 7 nucleotides match TRBD2. The CDR3 spans 17 residues. CDR1 and CDR2 (germline): SQVTM, ANQGSEA. The CDR3 spells CRAPTAGSQGLSATQYF. For the CDR3, the DNA is TGCAGGGCCCCGACAGCGGGATCCCAAGGGTTGTCGGCTACGCAGTATTTT.

V gene TRBV12-3 or TRBV12-4 combines with J gene TRBJ2-5; tentative D call: TRBD2 (6 bases). The CDR3 runs to 13 residues. The CDR3 DNA reads TGTACCGGCAGTCTATCGGGAGTTGAGACCCAGTACTTC. Amino acid sequence: CTGSLSGVETQYF.

Worth noting for this clonotype: An end of the junction does not agree with germline; a read error may underlie this. This rearrangement joins TRBV4-1 to TRBJ2-3, with 11 bases that match TRBD2. Germline V gene data show CDR1 as MGHRA and CDR2 as YSYEKL. The CDR3 length is 18 residues. Here the CDR3 reads CASSQVTSGSVYTYTQYF. CDR3 sequence (DNA): TGCGCCAGCAGCCAGGTAACTAGCGGGAGTGTATACACATATACGCAGTATTTT.

This clonotype has a count of ten or more. The chain combines TRBV5-1 with TRBJ2-7; 11 bases are shared with TRBD2. The J segment lost 6 bases and the V segment lost 1 base, leaving 6 bases of the junction unmatched. Per the germline V gene, CDR1 is SGHRS and CDR2 is YFSETQ. The CDR3 has 15 amino acids. In DNA, the CDR3 is TGCGCCAGCAGCTTGTTCGCTAGCGGGAGGCCCGAGCAGTACTTC. Translated, it gives CASSLFASGRPEQYF.

Comment on this clonotype: At one boundary the junction diverges from the germline segment, which might be a read error. The rearrangement uses TRBV6-5 and TRBJ2-4; D assignment may be TRBD1 or TRBD2 (5 bases each). Germline V gene lookup returns CDR1 MNHEY and CDR2 SVGAGI. The CDR3 spans 15 residues. For the CDR3, the DNA is TGTGCCAGCAGGAAAAGGGGAGTGGCCAAAAACATTCAGTATTTC. Encoded protein: CASRKRGVAKNIQYF.

Details on this clonotype: Given a much more abundant clone one base away, this may be a read error. The chain links TRBV11-3 to TRBJ2-3; TRBD2 is a possible D gene (6 bases). The CDR3 has 15 residues. Germline CDR1 reads SGHNT; CDR2 reads YENEEA. CDR3 region: CVSSPGGGGTDTQYF. The CDR3 region has the DNA TGTGTCAGCAGCCCTGGGGGAGGTGGCACAGATACGCAGTATTTT. Based on the CDR3 plus reference TRBV11-3 and TRBJ2-3, the full variable domain is EAGVVQSPRYKIIEKKQPVAFWCNPISGHNTLYWYLQNLGQGPELLIRYENEEAVDDSQLPKDRFSAERLKGVDSTLKIQPAELGDSAVYLCVSSPGGGGTDTQYFGPGTRLTVL.